The next 22 T cell receptor beta chains were all read from a single sample in a study of shared clonotypes between healthy human individuals. Here immunoSEQ multiplex PCR was the method, and the copy in TCRdb shows in-frame clones only, minus some. The table has roughly 590,000 clones, 95% seen once. CD45RO-negative, CCR7-positively selected cells formed the naive CD8 fraction, excluding terminally differentiated effector memory CD45RA+ cells. Sequencing input: naive CD8+ T cells sorted from blood. The source of these receptors is a woman in her thirties in good health.

This clone was counted once. The chain carries TRBV29-1 and TRBJ2-2, with D possibly being TRBD2 (6 bases). The CDR3 has 13 amino acids. Germline V lookup: CDR1 SQVTM, CDR2 ANQGSEA. V was shortened by 5 bases and J by 2 bases, with 9 bases between the two germline ends. CDR3 sequence (DNA): TGCAGCGTTTTCGGGAGTAACACCGGGGAGCTGTTTTTT. This encodes CSVFGSNTGELFF.

This rearrangement joins TRBV7-2 to TRBJ2-7; D call uncertain. This CDR3 has 13 residues. V was clipped by 2 bases and J by 6 bases, with 11 bases between them. CDR1 is SGHTA, CDR2 FQGNSA, per germline. As DNA, the CDR3 is TGTGCCAGCAGCTTACGTCGCCTTGGCGAGCAGTACTTC. Residues: CASSLRRLGEQYF.

The V gene is TRBV2, the J gene TRBJ2-1, with 9 bases matching TRBD2. Germline CDR1 and CDR2: SNHLY and FYNNEI. J lost 10 bases, V lost 1 base, and 14 bases had no gene match. There are 17 residues in the CDR3. CDR3 in amino acids: CASSEEAGTSLVEEQFF. CDR3 nucleotide sequence: TGTGCCAGCAGTGAAGAGGCCGGGACTAGCTTAGTTGAGGAGCAGTTCTTC.

Here the CDR3 reads CASSLAAGTVGAGADTQYF. For the CDR3, the DNA is TGTGCCAGCAGCTTAGCGGCAGGAACCGTCGGGGCGGGAGCCGATACGCAGTATTTT. The rearrangement joins TRBV7-6 to TRBJ2-3, with TRBD2 matching 7 bases. Germline V gives CDR1 SGHVS, CDR2 FNYEAQ. Trimming cost V 0 bases and J 6 bases; bases outside gene matches: 18. The CDR3 spans 19 residues.

J is TRBJ2-7 and V is TRBV30, with D possibly TRBD2 on 5 matching bases. CDR3 length equals 14 residues. In germline, CDR1 is GTSNPN, CDR2 SVGIG (reference sequence). Trimming stripped 2 bases from V and 2 bases from J, with 13 bases between. The CDR3 DNA reads as TGTGCCTGGAGTAGTGAGGGTAGCGCCTACGAGCAGTACTTC. Translating gives CAWSSEGSAYEQYF.

This clone was picked up one time. The chain links TRBV6-6 to TRBJ2-7, with D hard to call. CDR1 and CDR2 from the germline V gene are MNHNY and SVGAGI (reference sequence). The CDR3 runs 14 residues. V was shortened by 4 bases and J by 2 bases, with 12 bases between the two germline ends. CDR3 loop: CASSSEVEAYEQYF. The CDR3 nucleotides are TGTGCCAGCAGTTCCGAGGTAGAAGCCTACGAGCAGTACTTC.

The chain employs TRBV30 and TRBJ1-5; a possible D gene is TRBD1 (5 bases). With 0 bases removed from V and 6 bases from J, the gap between germline ends came to 12 bases. CDR3 length: 14 amino acids. Germline V gene lookup returns CDR1 GTSNPN and CDR2 SVGIG (reference sequence). Here the CDR3 reads CAWSVRPGVQPQHF. CDR3 DNA: TGTGCCTGGAGTGTACGTCCGGGGGTTCAGCCCCAGCATTTT.

This chain connects TRBV13 to TRBJ1-3; TRBD1 agrees at 11 bases. The germline V gene encodes CDR1 PRHDT and CDR2 FYEKMQ (reference sequence). Germline trimming cut 5 bases from V and 3 bases from J; bases unmatched to any gene: 9. CDR3 length equals 17 residues. CDR3 DNA sequence: TGTGCCAGCAGCCTGCTTTGGACAGGGGGCAATGGAAACACCATATATTTT. This gives the protein CASSLLWTGGNGNTIYF.

This chain joins TRBV5-4 and TRBJ2-3, with TRBD1 matching over 9 bases. This CDR3 region has 16 residues. Trimming at V came to 7 bases and at J to 2 bases, leaving 11 bases not matched to a gene. Germline V gene lookup returns CDR1 SGHNT and CDR2 YYREEE (reference sequence). The CDR3 bases are TGTGCCAGCCGCCCAGGGGGACAGGGCGTCACAGATACGCAGTATTTT. This encodes CASRPGGQGVTDTQYF.

DNA for the CDR3: TGCGCCAGCAGCCGACTAGCGGGAGAGAGGCATACGCAGTATTTT. Amino acids: CASSRLAGERHTQYF. The J gene is TRBJ2-3, the V gene TRBV4-1, with 12 bases fitting TRBD2. The germline gives CDR1 MGHRA, CDR2 YSYEKL. CDR3 length: 15 amino acids. V shed 4 bases and J 7 bases; nucleotides not matched to a gene: 6.

V gene TRBV11-3 combines with J gene TRBJ2-2; TRBD1 agrees at 7 bases. V dropped 1 base and J dropped 0; count of bases not matched to a gene: 11. The CDR3 has 19 residues. From germline, CDR1 is SGHNT and CDR2 YENEEA. The DNA for the CDR3 is TGTGCCAGCAGCTTAGGATCCCCAGGGGGAGAACCGAACACCGGGGAGCTGTTTTTT. This codes for CASSLGSPGGEPNTGELFF.

This clone occurred once. The chain is built from TRBV9 and TRBJ2-5; D unclear. TRBJ2-7 matches the DNA end more closely, so the J call is doubtful. This CDR3 contains 14 residues. Germline V CDR1 and CDR2: SGDLS, YYNGEE. CDR3 sequence: CASSKRTDPVEQYF. Here the CDR3 DNA reads TGTGCCAGCAGCAAGAGGACGGACCCTGTCGAGCAGTACTTC.

J is TRBJ2-3 and V is TRBV2; possible D gene TRBD1, 6 bases. The germline CDR1 and CDR2 sequences are SNHLY and FYNNEI. The V gene lost 1 base and the J gene lost 4 bases, with 12 bases spanning the gap. The CDR3 length is 15 residues. CDR3 residues: CASSEVGRGPDTQYF. The DNA for the CDR3 is TGTGCCAGCAGTGAAGTGGGCAGGGGACCAGATACGCAGTATTTT. Full variable domain (rest looked up from reference TRBV2 and TRBJ2-3): EPEVTQTPSHQVTQMGQEVILRCVPISNHLYFYWYRQILGQKVEFLVSFYNNEISEKSEIFDDQFSVERPDGSNFTLKIRSTKLEDSAMYFCASSEVGRGPDTQYFGPGTRLTVL.

This clone was seen just once. As DNA, the CDR3 is TGTGCCTCCTCAGGTGGGGGTCCGGACGAGCAGTACTTC. Translated, it gives CASSGGGPDEQYF. The gene calls are TRBV27 and TRBJ2-7; D may match TRBD1 or TRBD2 (5 bases each). V was clipped by 11 bases and J by 5 bases, with 19 bases between them. The CDR3 is 13 amino acids. Per the germline V gene, CDR1 is MNHEY and CDR2 is SMNVEV (reference sequence).

The V call is TRBV7-6, the J call TRBJ2-1; the D gene is possibly TRBD2 (6 bases). Trimming stripped 10 bases from V and 9 bases from J, with 19 bases between. Per the germline V gene, CDR1 is SGHVS and CDR2 is FNYEAQ. This CDR3 is built from 13 residues. The CDR3 reads CATGTGAPSEQFF. The CDR3 bases are TGTGCCACGGGGACGGGAGCACCCAGTGAGCAGTTCTTC.

This chain links TRBV30 with TRBJ1-2, with 7 positions matching TRBD1. J was trimmed by 0 bases and V by 4 bases; bases with no gene match: 5. The CDR3 extends over 14 amino acids. Germline-derived CDR1 and CDR2 are GTSNPN and SVGIG (reference sequence). The CDR3 DNA sequence: TGTGCCTGGAACGGACAGGACGCTAACTATGGCTACACCTTC. Translation: CAWNGQDANYGYTF.

This sequence joins TRBV15 and TRBJ1-2; a possible D gene is TRBD1 (6 bases). The CDR3 spans 15 residues. CDR1 and CDR2 (germline): LNHNV, YYDKDF (reference sequence). V lost 4 bases and J 7 bases, leaving 19 bases between the germline ends. CDR3 residues: CATSKSRGGALGYTF. For the CDR3, the DNA is TGTGCCACCAGCAAATCACGCGGGGGGGCCCTTGGCTACACCTTC.

The J gene is TRBJ2-7, the V gene TRBV2, with TRBD1 matching over 8 bases. The length of the CDR3 is 13 residues. Germline V CDR1 and CDR2: SNHLY, FYNNEI. The trim removed 9 bases at V and 4 bases at J, leaving 8 bases unmatched. The CDR3 coding sequence is TGTGCCAGTCGGGACAGGACTACGTACGAGCAGTACTTC. Translating it yields CASRDRTTYEQYF.

The chain links TRBV6-5 to TRBJ2-7; D is uncertain. This CDR3 has 15 amino acids. Germline V gene sequence: CDR1 MNHEY, CDR2 SVGAGI. V dropped 0 bases and J dropped 2 bases, with 11 bases sitting between them. The CDR3: CASSYSPLNPYEQYF. The CDR3 coding sequence is TGTGCCAGCAGTTACTCCCCCCTAAACCCCTACGAGCAGTACTTC.

The V and J genes are TRBV28 and TRBJ2-2; TRBD2 matches 9 bases. Germline V gene sequence: CDR1 MDHEN, CDR2 SYDVKM. The V segment lost 5 bases and the J segment 7 bases; nucleotides outside the gene matches: 20. The CDR3 is 19 residues long. This CDR3 reads CASSPGPSSSSGAVGELFF. The CDR3 DNA is TGTGCCAGCAGTCCCGGACCGTCGTCCTCTAGCGGGGCCGTCGGGGAGCTGTTTTTT.

This chain links TRBV4-2 with TRBJ2-1, with 12 bases identical to TRBD1. Germline values: CDR1 LGHNA, CDR2 YNFKEQ. The V segment lost 2 bases and the J segment 4 bases; nucleotides outside the gene matches: 6. This CDR3 is built from 17 residues. CDR3 amino acids: CASSQRGQGALYNEQFF. In nucleotides, the CDR3 is TGTGCCAGCAGCCAAAGGGGACAGGGGGCCTTATACAATGAGCAGTTCTTC.

This chain connects TRBV9 to TRBJ2-7, with 7 bases identical to TRBD2. The CDR3 totals 14 residues. Trimming cost V 4 bases and J 4 bases; bases outside gene matches: 8. Germline CDR1 is SGDLS and CDR2 is YYNGEE. The CDR3 DNA reads as TGTGCCAGCAGCACCAACGGCGGGGGTTACGAGCAGTACTTC. It translates to CASSTNGGGYEQYF.